The 9 T cell receptor beta chains presented below share a single source sample, sequenced in a study of blood T cell repertoires in COVID-19. Produced via immunoSEQ multiplex PCR; TCRdb's table is partial and in-frame only. The sample includes 200,000 to 250,000 clones, 70% to 90% of them seen just once. Input material: PBMCs or T cells enriched from blood (not recorded which). These receptors were collected from a woman aged 45-65 years who had recovered from COVID-19.

The rearrangement uses TRBV28 and TRBJ2-6; possibly TRBD1 for D (5 bases). This CDR3 region has 15 residues. V shed 6 bases and J shed 0 bases, with 9 bases lying between them. Germline CDR1 MDHEN, CDR2 SYDVKM. The CDR3: CASRADNSGANVLTF. CDR3 nucleotide sequence: TGTGCCAGCAGGGCGGACAACTCTGGGGCCAACGTCCTGACTTTC.

The chain joins TRBV9 to TRBJ2-1; perhaps TRBD2 as D (5 bases). Germline CDR1 SGDLS, CDR2 YYNGEE. This CDR3 comprises 16 residues. Trimming removed 0 bases at V and 6 bases at J, with 16 bases between. The CDR3 DNA reads as TGTGCCAGCAGCGTAGCCGGGATCTCGGGAATCAATGAGCAGTTCTTC. Its protein is CASSVAGISGINEQFF. Full variable domain (remainder filled in from reference TRBV9 and TRBJ2-1): DSGVTQTPKHLITATGQRVTLRCSPRSGDLSVYWYQQSLDQGLQFLIQYYNGEERAKGNILERFSAQQFPDLHSELNLSSLELGDSALYFCASSVAGISGINEQFFGPGTRLTVL.

The CDR3 region is CASSELGASSPLHF. As DNA, the CDR3 is TGTGCCAGTAGTGAACTGGGGGCGAGTTCACCCCTCCACTTT. V is TRBV19 and J is TRBJ1-6, with a possible D match to TRBD1 (6 bases). Germline values: CDR1 LNHDA, CDR2 SQIVND (reference sequence). The CDR3 is made up of 14 amino acids. Trimming took off 5 bases at V and 9 bases at J, with 14 bases between the two ends. The full variable domain, rest sourced from reference TRBV19 and TRBJ1-6, is DGGITQSPKYLFRKEGQNVTLSCEQNLNHDAMYWYRQDPGQGLRLIYYSQIVNDFQKGDIAEGYSVSREKKESFPLTVTSAQKNPTAFYLCASSELGASSPLHFGNGTRLTVT.

The chain recombines TRBV19 with TRBJ1-1; D ambiguous. Per germline, CDR1 LNHDA and CDR2 SQIVND (reference sequence). The V and J ends lost 3 bases and 4 bases respectively, with 6 bases between them. The CDR3 runs 12 residues. This chain's CDR3 is CASSIGVTEAFF. CDR3 sequence (DNA): TGTGCCAGTAGTATTGGAGTCACTGAAGCTTTCTTT.

This chain joins TRBV7-2 and TRBJ2-7, with 11 bases that match TRBD2. The trim removed 5 bases at V and 0 bases at J, leaving 6 bases unmatched. This CDR3 has 16 amino acids. Germline lookup yields CDR1 SGHTA and CDR2 FQGNSA. CDR3 nucleotide sequence: TGTGCCAGCAGCCCGGGACTAGCGGTAATCTCCTACGAGCAGTACTTC. This codes for CASSPGLAVISYEQYF.

This clone turned up a few times. This chain connects TRBV4-2 to TRBJ1-1; D remains unclear. Trimming pared 0 bases from V and 3 bases from J, leaving 11 bases between. The CDR3 loop spans 15 amino acids. Per germline, CDR1 LGHNA and CDR2 YNFKEQ. CDR3 region: CASSQEVSADTEAFF. The CDR3 nucleotides are TGTGCCAGCAGCCAAGAGGTCAGCGCAGACACTGAAGCTTTCTTT.

The V and J genes are TRBV28 and TRBJ1-4, with D hard to call. The CDR3 extends over 13 amino acids. Germline values: CDR1 MDHEN, CDR2 SYDVKM. The V and J ends lost 6 bases and 8 bases respectively, with 13 bases between them. The CDR3 loop reads CASRDQRWEKLFF. Here the CDR3 DNA reads TGTGCCAGCAGAGACCAGAGGTGGGAAAAACTGTTTTTT.

This chain links TRBV24-1 with TRBJ2-2; TRBD2 matches at 8 bases. V was pared by 6 bases and J by 4 bases, with 3 bases of the junction left unmatched. This CDR3 region has 14 residues. CDR1 KGHDR and CDR2 SFDVKD come from the germline V gene. Written as DNA, the CDR3 is TGTGCCACCAGTCGGGCGGGAGGCACCGGGGAGCTGTTTTTT. The encoded protein is CATSRAGGTGELFF.

This clone has just one count. The chain is built from TRBV19 and TRBJ1-2; a weak D match, TRBD1 (5 bases). The CDR3 is 14 amino acids. Trimming left V 6 bases short and J 5 bases short, with 16 bases between. In germline, CDR1 is LNHDA, CDR2 SQIVND (reference sequence). This CDR3 is CASRNKGLTYGYTF. CDR3 bases: TGTGCCAGTAGAAACAAGGGACTGACATATGGCTACACCTTC.